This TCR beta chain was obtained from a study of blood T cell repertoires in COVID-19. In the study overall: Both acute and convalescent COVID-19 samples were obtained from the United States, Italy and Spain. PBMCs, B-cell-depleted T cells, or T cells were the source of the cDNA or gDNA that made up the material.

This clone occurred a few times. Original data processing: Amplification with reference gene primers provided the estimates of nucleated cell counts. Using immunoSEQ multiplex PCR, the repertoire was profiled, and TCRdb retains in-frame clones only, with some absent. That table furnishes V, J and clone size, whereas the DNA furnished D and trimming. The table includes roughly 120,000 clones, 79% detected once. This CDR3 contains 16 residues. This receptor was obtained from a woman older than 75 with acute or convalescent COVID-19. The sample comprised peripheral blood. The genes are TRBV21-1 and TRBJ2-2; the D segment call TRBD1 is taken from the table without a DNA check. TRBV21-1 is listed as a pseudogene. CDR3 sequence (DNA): TGTGCCAGCAGCAAGATTTACAGGAGGAACACCGGGGAGCTGTTTTTT. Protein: CASSKIYRRNTGELFF.